Listed below are T cell receptor beta chains from one sample, sequenced in a study of blood T cell repertoires in COVID-19. The table came from immunoSEQ multiplex PCR; TCRdb's copy has only in-frame clones and leaves some out. The sample holds around 250,000 clones, 75% to 90% seen once. Source material: peripheral blood. All receptors come from a woman in her 70s with COVID-19, enrolled during active disease. Both conserved end residues are part of each CDR3. Fields, in order: CDR3 protein, V gene, J gene.

CSVGQNTEAFF	TRBV29-1	TRBJ1-1
CASSLDGTRAYEQYF	TRBV5-4	TRBJ2-7
CASSLEALPGTEAFF	TRBV11-2	TRBJ1-1
CASSADKPEQYF	TRBV6-6	TRBJ2-7
CASTRREGGEQFF	TRBV6-5	TRBJ2-1
CASSLAVWDRGLREQFF	TRBV5-6	TRBJ2-1
CASSPDRGIKEVNTGELFF	TRBV11-3	TRBJ2-2
CASSPRDRSNQPQHF	TRBV4-1	TRBJ1-5
CATSRSTGELFF	TRBV24-1	TRBJ2-2
CASSLSTGSNSPLHF	TRBV27	TRBJ1-6
CASSLEDRGGYNSPLHF	TRBV7-8	TRBJ1-6
CASSWGAGGPMNEQFF	TRBV5-5	TRBJ2-1